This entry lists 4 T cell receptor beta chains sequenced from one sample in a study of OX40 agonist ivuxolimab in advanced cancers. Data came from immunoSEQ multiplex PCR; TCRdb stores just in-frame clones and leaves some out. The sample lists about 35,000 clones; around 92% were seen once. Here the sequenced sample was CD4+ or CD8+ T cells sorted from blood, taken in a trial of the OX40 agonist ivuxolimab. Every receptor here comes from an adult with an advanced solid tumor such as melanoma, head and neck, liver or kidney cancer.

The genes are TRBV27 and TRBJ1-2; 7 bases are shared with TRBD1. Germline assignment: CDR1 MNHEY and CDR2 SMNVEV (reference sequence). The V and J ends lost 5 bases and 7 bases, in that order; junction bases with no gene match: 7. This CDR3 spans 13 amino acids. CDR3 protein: CASSPQGTGGYTF. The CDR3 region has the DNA TGTGCCAGCAGTCCACAGGGGACGGGTGGCTACACCTTC.

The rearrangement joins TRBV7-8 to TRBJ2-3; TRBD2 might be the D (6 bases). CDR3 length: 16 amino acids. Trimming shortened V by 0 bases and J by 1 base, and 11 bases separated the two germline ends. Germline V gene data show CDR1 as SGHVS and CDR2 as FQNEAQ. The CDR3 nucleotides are TGTGCCAGCAGCTTAGCTCGTTGGGGGGGCACAGATACGCAGTATTTT. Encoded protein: CASSLARWGGTDTQYF.

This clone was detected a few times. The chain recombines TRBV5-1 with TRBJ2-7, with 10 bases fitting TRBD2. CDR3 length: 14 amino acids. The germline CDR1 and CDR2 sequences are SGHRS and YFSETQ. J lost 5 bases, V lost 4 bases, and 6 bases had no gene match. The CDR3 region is CASSLAGEGHEQYF. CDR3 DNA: TGCGCCAGCAGCCTAGCGGGAGAGGGCCACGAGCAGTACTTC.

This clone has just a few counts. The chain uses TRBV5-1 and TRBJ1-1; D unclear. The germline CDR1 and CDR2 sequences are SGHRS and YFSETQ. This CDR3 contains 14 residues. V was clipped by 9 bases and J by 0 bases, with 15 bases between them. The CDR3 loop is CATNEGSMNTEAFF. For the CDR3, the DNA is TGCGCCACTAACGAAGGTTCAATGAACACTGAAGCTTTCTTT.